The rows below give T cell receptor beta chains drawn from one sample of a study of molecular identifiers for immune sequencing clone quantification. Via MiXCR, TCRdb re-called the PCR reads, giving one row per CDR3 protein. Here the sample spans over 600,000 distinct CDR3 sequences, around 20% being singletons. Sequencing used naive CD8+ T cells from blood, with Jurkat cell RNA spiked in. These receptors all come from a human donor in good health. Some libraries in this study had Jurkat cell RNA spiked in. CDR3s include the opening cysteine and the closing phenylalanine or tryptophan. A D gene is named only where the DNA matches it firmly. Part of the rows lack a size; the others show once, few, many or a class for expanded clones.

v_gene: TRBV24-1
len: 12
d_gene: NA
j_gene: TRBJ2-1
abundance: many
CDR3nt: TGTGCCACCAGTGATGGGGAGGATGAGCAGTTCTTC
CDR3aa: CATSDGEDEQFF

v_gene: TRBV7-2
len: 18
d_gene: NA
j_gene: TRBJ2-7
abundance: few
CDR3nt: TGTGCCAGCAGCTTCAAGGAAGAAATAATAAAAAACTCCTACGAGCAGTACTTC
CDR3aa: CASSFKEEIIKNSYEQYF

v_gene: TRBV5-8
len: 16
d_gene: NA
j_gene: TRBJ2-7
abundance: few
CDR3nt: TGTGCCAGCTCTCCGGGACTGGGGGGTAGCTCCTATGAACAGTACTTC
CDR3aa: CASSPGLGGSSYEQYF

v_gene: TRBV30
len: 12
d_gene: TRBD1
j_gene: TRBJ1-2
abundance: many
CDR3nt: TGTGCCTGGGATCAGGGGGCAAGTGGCTACACCTTC
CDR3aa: CAWDQGASGYTF

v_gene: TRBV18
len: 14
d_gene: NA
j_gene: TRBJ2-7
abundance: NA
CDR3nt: TGTGCCAGCTCCCAAACTATTAACTCCTACGAGCAGTACTTC
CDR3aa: CASSQTINSYEQYF

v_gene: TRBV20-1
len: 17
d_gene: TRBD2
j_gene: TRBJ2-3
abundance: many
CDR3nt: TGCAGTGCTCCAGGTCGGGCTAGCGGGAGTATCACAGATACGCAGTATTTT
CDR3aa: CSAPGRASGSITDTQYF

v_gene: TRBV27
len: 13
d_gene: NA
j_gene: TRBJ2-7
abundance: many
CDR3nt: TGTGCCAGCAGTTTATCGTCAGCCGCCGAGCAGTACTTC
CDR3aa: CASSLSSAAEQYF

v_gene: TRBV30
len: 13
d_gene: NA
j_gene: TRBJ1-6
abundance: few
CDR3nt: TGTGCCTGGAGTGGAGTCTATAATTCACCCCTCCACTTT
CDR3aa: CAWSGVYNSPLHF

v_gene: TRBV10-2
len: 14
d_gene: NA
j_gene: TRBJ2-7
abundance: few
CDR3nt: TGCGCCAGCAGTGGCCCAGATAGCTCCTACGAGCAGTACTTC
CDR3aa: CASSGPDSSYEQYF

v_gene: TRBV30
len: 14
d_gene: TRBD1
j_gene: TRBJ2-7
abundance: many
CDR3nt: TGTGCCTGGAGTCGGGGACAGGGGGTCTACGAGCAGTACTTC
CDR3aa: CAWSRGQGVYEQYF

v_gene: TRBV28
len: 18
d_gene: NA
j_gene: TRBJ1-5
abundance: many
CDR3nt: TGTGCCAGCAGTACACCCCCCCACCGGGACAAACAATATCAGCCCCAGCATTTT
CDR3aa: CASSTPPHRDKQYQPQHF

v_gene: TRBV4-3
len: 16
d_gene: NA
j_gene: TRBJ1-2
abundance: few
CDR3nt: TGCGCCAGCAGCCAAGATCGCGCAAACCCCGTATATGGCTACACCTTC
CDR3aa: CASSQDRANPVYGYTF

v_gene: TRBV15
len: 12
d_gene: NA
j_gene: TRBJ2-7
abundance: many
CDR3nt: TGTGCCACCAGCACGAGCGGCTACGAGCAGTACTTC
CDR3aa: CATSTSGYEQYF

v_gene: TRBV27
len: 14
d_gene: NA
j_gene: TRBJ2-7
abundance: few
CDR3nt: TGTGCCAGCAGTTTAAAAGCAGGGAACTACGAGCAGTACTTC
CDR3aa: CASSLKAGNYEQYF

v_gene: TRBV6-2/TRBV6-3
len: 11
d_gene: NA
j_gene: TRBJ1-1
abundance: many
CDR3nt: TGTGCCAGCACGGTAAGAACTGAAGCTTTCTTT
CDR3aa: CASTVRTEAFF

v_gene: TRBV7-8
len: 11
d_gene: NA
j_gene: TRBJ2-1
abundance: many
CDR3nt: TGTGCCAGCAGCTCCCCCCATGAGCAGTTCTTC
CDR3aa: CASSSPHEQFF

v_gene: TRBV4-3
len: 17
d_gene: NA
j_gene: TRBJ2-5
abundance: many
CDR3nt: TGCGCCAGCAGCCGCCAGGTGTACGGGAGTCCACAAGAGACCCAGTACTTC
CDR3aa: CASSRQVYGSPQETQYF

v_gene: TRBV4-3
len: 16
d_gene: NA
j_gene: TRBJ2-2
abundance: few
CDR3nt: TGCGCCAGCAGCCAAGACAGGGGTCAAATCACCGGGGAGCTGTTTTTT
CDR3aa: CASSQDRGQITGELFF

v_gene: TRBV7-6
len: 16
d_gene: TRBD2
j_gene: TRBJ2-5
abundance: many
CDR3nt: TGTGCCAGCAGCGGTAGGCTAGCGGGAAAGGAAGAGACCCAGTACTTC
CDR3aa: CASSGRLAGKEETQYF

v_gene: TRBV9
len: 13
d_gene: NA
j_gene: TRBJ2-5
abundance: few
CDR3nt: TGTGCCAGCAGCGTAGGGCAGGGGAAGACCCAGTACTTC
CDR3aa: CASSVGQGKTQYF

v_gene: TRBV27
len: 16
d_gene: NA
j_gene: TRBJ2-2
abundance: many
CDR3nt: TGTGCCAGCCGGCCTATTGAGAGTGCGAACACCGGGGAGCTGTTTTTT
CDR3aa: CASRPIESANTGELFF

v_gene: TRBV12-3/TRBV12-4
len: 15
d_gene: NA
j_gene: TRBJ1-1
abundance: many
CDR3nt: TGTGCCAGCAGTTTAAGGAGGGAAGCGTACACTGAAGCTTTCTTT
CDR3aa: CASSLRREAYTEAFF

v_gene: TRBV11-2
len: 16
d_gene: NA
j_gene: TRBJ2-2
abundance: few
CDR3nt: TGTGCCAGCAGCCCGGCGCAGCGCGTGAACACCGGGGAGCTGTTTTTT
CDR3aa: CASSPAQRVNTGELFF

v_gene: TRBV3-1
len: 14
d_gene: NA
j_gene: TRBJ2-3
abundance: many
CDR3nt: TGTGCCAGCAGCCAAGGGGTTAGCACAGATACGCAGTATTTT
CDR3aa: CASSQGVSTDTQYF

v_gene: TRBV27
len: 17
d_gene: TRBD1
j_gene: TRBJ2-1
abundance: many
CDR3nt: TGTGCCAGCAGTTTGAAGACAGGGACGACCTCTGGCAATGAGCAGTTCTTC
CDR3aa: CASSLKTGTTSGNEQFF